This T cell receptor beta chain was found in a study of shared clonotypes between healthy human individuals. Using immunoSEQ multiplex PCR, the repertoire was profiled, and TCRdb retains in-frame clones only, with some absent. The sample shows over a million clones, around three quarters of them seen only once. The receptor comes from a man between 18 and 29 years old in good health. Some clones in this sample may be carry-over from other donors' samples. The specimen was memory CD4+ T cells from PBMCs. The subset is: CD45RA-negative fraction.

CDR3 sequence: CASSLGGSNTGELFF. The DNA for the CDR3 is TGTGCCAGCAGTTTAGGTGGATCGAACACCGGGGAGCTGTTTTTT. V is TRBV6-5 and J is TRBJ2-2, with D uncertain. The V end lost 4 bases, the J end lost 0 bases, and 9 bases lay between the germline ends. CDR3 size: 15 residues. CDR1 and CDR2 (germline): MNHEY, SVGAGI.